This entry is about one T cell receptor beta chain. The junction had 14 bases not matched to a gene; V was cut back by 7 bases and J by 2 bases. The CDR3 spans 16 residues. Germline assignment: CDR1 SQVTM and CDR2 ANQGSEA. The data were obtained in a study of control samples from healthy donors and cancer patients. Sequenced by immunoSEQ multiplex PCR; TCRdb stores in-frame clones only, minus some. The data contain around 200,000 clones, over 80% of them seen just once; the ten biggest clones take up roughly 1.5%. The chain has TRBV29-1 and TRBJ2-3; 8 positions agree with TRBD1. The source is a man aged 18 to 29 in good health. The sample comprised blood. The CDR3 loop is CSAGRIQGEVTDTQYF. In DNA, the CDR3 is TGCAGCGCTGGGAGAATACAGGGGGAGGTCACAGATACGCAGTATTTT.